This T cell receptor (beta chain) was documented in a study of cytomegalovirus exposure and HLA in healthy donors. Turning to the study itself: From HLA-typed donors, an early data release held some 91 million unique TCRs.

The CDR3 length is 15 residues. Germline V gives CDR1 MGHDK, CDR2 SYGVNS. The ends were cut back, 3 bases at V and 7 bases at J, with 16 bases in the middle. PCR employed 60 Vbeta and 13 Jbeta primers. Some clones are missing from TCRdb's copy, which holds only in-frame ones; the method was immunoSEQ multiplex PCR. Here the sample spans 160,000 or so clones, roughly four fifths being singletons. The receptor was isolated from a man aged 45 to 65 in good health and CMV-seropositive. The chain recombines TRBV25-1 with TRBJ2-1; no clear D gene. Sequencing was performed on PBMCs. CDR3 in DNA: TGTGCCAGCAGTGATCCTTTGGTAATTCGGAATGAGCAGTTCTTC. It codes for CASSDPLVIRNEQFF.